Detailed here is one TCR beta chain. These data come from a study of blood T cell repertoires in COVID-19. In the study overall: The samples span acute and convalescent COVID-19 from the United States, Italy and Spain. In each case, the material was cDNA or gDNA derived from T cells, B-cell-depleted T cells, or PBMCs.

This table comes from immunoSEQ multiplex PCR, and its TCRdb copy is limited to in-frame clones, with some not included. The sample holds approximately 250,000 clones; approximately 89% are singletons and the top ten take about 1.2%. There are 16 residues in the CDR3. Germline CDR1 MNHEY, CDR2 SMNVEV (reference sequence). Trimming stripped 2 bases from V and 0 bases from J, with 11 bases between. Participant age was roughly 18 to 89 years, and participants resided in roughly 25 US areas. Clinical histories supplied by participants themselves formed the basis of cohort assignment. The material sequenced was PBMCs or T cells enriched from blood (not recorded which). This sequence originates from a woman in her thirties or forties with acute COVID-19. The chain combines TRBV27 with TRBJ2-1; possible D gene TRBD2, 5 bases. DNA of the CDR3: TGTGCCAGCAGTTTAAGGCTAGCTAGCTCCTACAATGAGCAGTTCTTC. Its translation: CASSLRLASSYNEQFF.